These 5 T cell receptor beta chains came from one sample sequenced in a study of blood T cell repertoires in COVID-19. TCRdb's table, derived via immunoSEQ multiplex PCR, lists solely in-frame clones and lacks some. This sample has over 200,000 clones; approximately 90% occur once, and the top ten carry 0.82%. Sequences were obtained from peripheral blood. Receptor source: a man in his 60s with COVID-19, enrolled during active disease.

This clone has a single count. J is TRBJ2-1 and V is TRBV29-1, with D perhaps being TRBD1 or TRBD2 (6 bases each). Germline values: CDR1 SQVTM, CDR2 ANQGSEA. This CDR3 contains 12 residues. V dropped 7 bases and J dropped 3 bases, with 10 bases sitting between them. The CDR3 DNA follows: TGCAGCGGGGGGGCCTTCTACAATGAGCAGTTCTTC. Translating gives CSGGAFYNEQFF.

This rearrangement joins TRBV6-5 to TRBJ1-2; weak D call: TRBD1 (5 bases). Trimming left V 6 bases short and J 4 bases short, with 9 bases between. The germline V gene has CDR1 MNHEY and CDR2 SVGAGI. There are 12 residues in the CDR3. The CDR3 nucleotides are TGTGCCAGCAGGACAGCTTCCTATGGCTACACCTTC. Its protein is CASRTASYGYTF.

The rearrangement uses TRBV6-5 and TRBJ1-2; D is ambiguous. V was clipped by 6 bases and J by 3 bases, with 17 bases between them. The CDR3 loop spans 15 amino acids. CDR1 MNHEY and CDR2 SVGAGI come from the germline V gene. The CDR3 loop is CASRPRLTPYYGYTF. DNA of the CDR3: TGTGCCAGCAGGCCTCGACTCACTCCTTACTATGGCTACACCTTC.

The chain uses TRBV6-5 and TRBJ1-2; weak D call: TRBD1 (6 bases). This CDR3 is 16 amino acids long. V was clipped by 1 base and J by 5 bases, with 17 bases between them. Per germline, CDR1 MNHEY and CDR2 SVGAGI. The CDR3 DNA reads as TGTGCCAGCAGTTACTTGGCAGGGGAGTATGGGTATGGCTACACCTTC. Its protein product is CASSYLAGEYGYGYTF.

This chain joins TRBV18 and TRBJ1-1; D call uncertain. CDR1 and CDR2 (germline): KGHSH, LQKENI. The CDR3 runs to 16 residues. The V and J ends lost 3 bases and 4 bases respectively, with 18 bases between them. CDR3 DNA sequence: TGTGCCAGCTCACCGTCCTTGGCGGCGGGCGGCACTGAAGCTTTCTTT. Amino acids: CASSPSLAAGGTEAFF.